A single sample gave rise to the 25 T cell receptor beta chains below, sequenced in a study of T cells in women clearing cervical HPV infection. Sequencing was performed with immunoSEQ multiplex PCR; in TCRdb, only in-frame clones are kept and a portion is missing. Here the sample table reports about 30,000 clones. The sequencing input was blood buffy coat. These receptors all come from a woman between 18 and 70 years old with a cervical HPV16 infection that either progressed to CIN3+ or cleared (not recorded which).

Partial CDR3 DNA: TGTGCCAGCACCTCGTCCCAGGAGGGGAATTCACCC. This encodes CASTSSQEGNSP. The full CDR3 reads CASTSSQEGNSPLHF. The chain carries TRBV25-1 and TRBJ1-6; tentatively, D is TRBD1 (5 bases). The read ends 3 residues shy of where the CDR3 ends; the end is completed using the germline J gene. Trimming removed 7 bases from V and 7 bases from J, with 17 bases in between. Per the germline V gene, CDR1 is MGHDK and CDR2 is SYGVNS. This CDR3 has 15 residues. Using reference TRBV25-1 and TRBJ1-6 for the parts outside the CDR3, the full variable domain is EADIYQTPRYLVIGTGKKITLECSQTMGHDKMYWYQQDPGMELHLIHYSYGVNSTEKGDLSSESTVSRIRTEHFPLTLESARPSHTSQYLCASTSSQEGNSPLHFGNGTRLTVT.

A remark on this clone: The sequenced fragment ends 3 residues before the CDR3 boundary, so the rest is inferred from the germline J gene. The rearrangement uses TRBV5-4 and TRBJ1-4; TRBD1 matches at 7 bases. This CDR3 comprises 15 residues. Germline V gene sequence: CDR1 SGHNT, CDR2 YYREEE (reference sequence). Germline trimming cut 4 bases from V and 3 bases from J; bases unmatched to any gene: 6. This chain's CDR3 is CASSAQGEANEKLFF. The part of the CDR3 DNA that was read is TGTGCCAGCAGCGCGCAGGGGGAGGCTAATGAAAAA.

For this clone: The sequenced fragment ends 3 residues before the CDR3 boundary, so the rest is inferred from the germline J gene. V gene TRBV7-9 combines with J gene TRBJ2-3; the D gene is possibly TRBD2 (6 bases). Germline-derived CDR1 and CDR2 are SEHNR and FQNEAQ (reference sequence). This CDR3 has 15 residues. Trimming took off 6 bases at V and 3 bases at J, with 16 bases between the two ends. The sequenced CDR3 bases are TGTGCCAGCAGTTACGGGGGAGTAGAAACAGATACG. It codes for CASSYGGVETDT. The complete CDR3 reads CASSYGGVETDTQYF. Filled out from reference TRBV7-9 and TRBJ2-3, the complete variable domain reads DTGVSQNPRHKITKRGQNVTFRCDPISEHNRLYWYRQTLGQGPEFLTYFQNEAQLEKSRLLSDRFSAERPKGSFSTLEIQRTEQGDSAMYLCASSYGGVETDTQYFGPGTRLTVL.

Turning to this clone: The read gets to within 3 residues of the CDR3 end, and the germline J gene fills in the rest. This chain joins TRBV2 and TRBJ1-2; D is undetermined. The CDR3 is 17 residues long. CDR1 and CDR2 from the germline V gene are SNHLY and FYNNEI. The part of the CDR3 DNA that was read is TGTGCCAGCAGTGTAGGCCTAGCGGCCCCGTACCAAGAGACC. Translation: CASSVGLAAPYQET. From start to end, the CDR3 is CASSVGLAAPYQETYTF.

On this clone itself: The observed sequence ends 3 residues before the CDR3 terminus, with the missing tail filled in from the germline J gene. The genes are TRBV5-4 and TRBJ2-2, with D possibly matching TRBD1 (5 bases). The CDR3 sequence is 14 residues long. V was shortened by 0 bases and J by 6 bases, with 9 bases between the two germline ends. Germline lookup yields CDR1 SGHNT and CDR2 YYREEE (reference sequence). CDR3 in amino acids: CASSLEGFAGELFF. Incomplete CDR3 DNA: TGTGCCAGCAGCTTGGAGGGGTTTGCCGGGGAG.

Worth noting for this clone: The read terminates 3 residues ahead of where the CDR3 ends, so the germline J gene completes it. The rearrangement joins TRBV30 to TRBJ2-3; 13 bases map to TRBD2. Germline CDR1 is GTSNPN and CDR2 is SVGIG (reference sequence). The CDR3 sequence is 15 residues long. CDR3 DNA (partial): TGTGCCTGGGCGCCGGGACTAGCGGGACCGGAGACG. Translating it yields CAWAPGLAGPET. The whole CDR3 reads CAWAPGLAGPETQYF.

About this clone itself: The read gets to within 3 residues of the CDR3 end, and the germline J gene fills in the rest. The chain is built from TRBV2 and TRBJ2-4, with a possible D match to TRBD1 (6 bases). V was shortened by 3 bases and J by 0 bases, with 12 bases between the two germline ends. Per the germline V gene, CDR1 is SNHLY and CDR2 is FYNNEI. This CDR3 contains 16 residues. CDR3 sequence: CASSDGQKLAKNIQYF. The covered CDR3 bases are TGTGCCAGCAGTGATGGACAGAAACTAGCCAAAAACATT.

In the case of this clone: The CDR3 extends 3 residues past the end of the read, so its final part is completed from the germline J gene. The chain couples TRBV20-1 to TRBJ2-1; 7 bases fit TRBD1. This CDR3 has 15 residues. The J segment lost 4 bases and the V segment lost 5 bases, leaving 11 bases of the junction unmatched. The germline CDR1 and CDR2 sequences are DFQATT and SNEGSKA (reference sequence). CDR3 DNA (partial): TGCAGTGCTGAGATGAGGGACAGAGCTTACAATGAG. This translates into CSAEMRDRAYNE. The CDR3 in full is CSAEMRDRAYNEQFF.

In regard to this clone: With the read ending 3 residues before the CDR3 end, the germline J gene is used to fill in that end. The chain recombines TRBV6-2 or TRBV6-3 with TRBJ2-1; no clear D gene. The CDR3 is 13 amino acids. Trimming cost V 3 bases and J 3 bases, with 6 bases left between them. Germline values: CDR1 MNHEY, CDR2 SVGEGT. CDR3 DNA, as far as it was read: TGTGCCAGCAGTTATGGCAACTACAATGAG. It codes for CASSYGNYNE. The whole CDR3 region reads CASSYGNYNEQFF.

In regard to this clone: Read data end 3 residues before the CDR3 end; the end is taken from the germline J gene. This chain links TRBV18 with TRBJ1-2, with 7 bases aligning to TRBD1. Germline CDR1 is KGHSH and CDR2 is LQKENI. This CDR3 has 14 residues. The sequenced CDR3 bases are TGTGCCAGCTCACTGGACCCTGGGACAGATACC. As protein: CASSLDPGTDT. Given in full, the CDR3 is CASSLDPGTDTYTF.

About this clone itself: From the germline J gene comes the end of the CDR3, since the read stops 3 residues before it. This sequence joins TRBV6-2 or TRBV6-3 and TRBJ2-1; TRBD2 matches 11 bases. This CDR3 has 15 amino acids. Unmatched junction bases numbered 7, after V lost 6 bases and J lost 6 bases. CDR1 MNHEY and CDR2 SVGEGT come from the germline V gene. CDR3 in amino acids: CASRRLAGRRNEQFF. The part of the CDR3 DNA that was read is TGTGCCAGCAGGCGACTAGCGGGACGACGCAATGAG.

Details on this clone: The CDR3 end falls 3 residues outside the read, so it is completed with the germline J gene. V usage is TRBV7-8 and J usage is TRBJ2-7; no definite D call. The CDR3 covers 11 residues. Germline CDR1 reads SGHVS; CDR2 reads FQNEAQ. The V end lost 7 bases, the J end lost 3 bases, and 7 bases lay between the germline ends. CDR3 DNA (partial): TGTGCCAGCACCCCAGGCTACGAG. This sequence encodes CASTPGYE. The entire CDR3 reads CASTPGYEQYF.

As to this clone: The DNA ends 3 residues before the CDR3 does, and the rest of the CDR3 is filled in from the germline J gene. V gene TRBV7-9 combines with J gene TRBJ1-6; TRBD1 aligns across 7 bases. The V and J ends lost 4 bases and 12 bases, in that order; junction bases with no gene match: 6. Per germline, CDR1 SEHNR and CDR2 FQNEAQ (reference sequence). CDR3 length: 13 amino acids. The CDR3 spells CASSSGQDRPLHF. CDR3 DNA (partial): TGTGCCAGCAGCTCTGGACAGGACAGACCC.

Remarks on this clone: Read coverage stops 3 residues before the CDR3 terminus; the germline J gene supplies the remainder. The chain is built from TRBV20-1 and TRBJ2-5; tentatively, D is TRBD2 (6 bases). Germline V gene data show CDR1 as DFQATT and CDR2 as SNEGSKA (reference sequence). CDR3 length equals 14 residues. Trimming removed 6 bases from V and 1 base from J, with 15 bases in between. The covered CDR3 bases are TGCAGTGCGGAGGGGAAAAGAGGCCAAGAGACC. Translating it yields CSAEGKRGQET. The CDR3 in its entirety is CSAEGKRGQETQYF.

On this clone itself: The sequence runs out 3 residues before the end of the CDR3; the remainder is reconstructed from the germline J gene. The rearrangement uses TRBV2 and TRBJ1-2; the D gene is possibly TRBD1 (5 bases). The length of the CDR3 is 13 residues. Germline CDR1 is SNHLY and CDR2 is FYNNEI. V dropped 1 base and J dropped 5 bases, with 8 bases sitting between them. Incomplete CDR3 DNA: TGTGCCAGCAGTGAAGATGGGGGGTATGGC. Translation gives CASSEDGGYG. The entire CDR3 protein reads CASSEDGGYGYTF.

The CDR3 DNA, read in part, is TGTGCCAGCTCACAACAAGAAGAGAGAGAA. It translates to CASSQQEERE. Given in full, the CDR3 is CASSQQEEREAFF. The chain employs TRBV18 and TRBJ1-1; D gene ambiguous. Read data end 3 residues before the CDR3 end; the end is taken from the germline J gene. The length of the CDR3 is 13 residues. Germline loops: CDR1 KGHSH, CDR2 LQKENI.

With regard to this clone: The read terminates 3 residues before the CDR3 end, so the remaining end is supplied by the germline J gene. The chain carries TRBV2 and TRBJ1-1, with 7 bases identical to TRBD1. The CDR3 is made up of 13 amino acids. Germline CDR1 SNHLY, CDR2 FYNNEI. V trimming: 6 bases; J trimming: 7 bases; junction bases outside the gene matches: 8. The DNA read from the CDR3 is TGTGCCAGCAGGAGACAGGGCTCCGTTGAA. Its translation: CASRRQGSVE. The CDR3 reads in full as CASRRQGSVEAFF.

In regard to this clone: The CDR3 is cut off 3 residues early in the read; its end comes from the germline J gene. This chain joins TRBV7-9 and TRBJ1-2; D might be TRBD1 (6 bases). The CDR3 runs to 15 residues. Germline V gene lookup returns CDR1 SEHNR and CDR2 FQNEAQ (reference sequence). CDR3 bases read: TGTGCCAGCAGCTTAGTCCAGGGGCTTCAGGATGAC. This encodes CASSLVQGLQDD. The entire CDR3 protein is CASSLVQGLQDDYTF. The full variable domain, with the rest looked up from reference TRBV7-9 and TRBJ1-2, is DTGVSQNPRHKITKRGQNVTFRCDPISEHNRLYWYRQTLGQGPEFLTYFQNEAQLEKSRLLSDRFSAERPKGSFSTLEIQRTEQGDSAMYLCASSLVQGLQDDYTFGSGTRLTVV.

Comment on this clone: With the read ending 3 residues before the CDR3 end, the germline J gene is used to fill in that end. The rearrangement uses TRBV10-1 and TRBJ2-1; no reliable D call. With 6 bases removed from V and 9 bases from J, the gap between germline ends came to 12 bases. The germline V gene encodes CDR1 WNHNN and CDR2 SYGVQD (reference sequence). The CDR3 length is 12 residues. CDR3 bases read: TGCGCCAGCAGGGCCCCTGGCGGTGAG. As protein: CASRAPGGE. The whole CDR3 sequence reads CASRAPGGEQFF.

About this clone itself: The read terminates 3 residues before the CDR3 end, so the remaining end is supplied by the germline J gene. The V call is TRBV19, the J call TRBJ2-1, with 12 bases identical to TRBD2. The CDR3 loop spans 15 amino acids. Trimming cost V 5 bases and J 7 bases; bases outside gene matches: 6. Per germline, CDR1 LNHDA and CDR2 SQIVND (reference sequence). The covered CDR3 bases are TGTGCCAGTAGTCCGACTAGCGGGAGTGTTAATGAG. Translating it yields CASSPTSGSVNE. The full CDR3 reads CASSPTSGSVNEQFF.

A note on this clone: The DNA ends 3 residues before the CDR3 does, and the rest of the CDR3 is filled in from the germline J gene. The J gene is TRBJ1-2, the V gene TRBV30; 7 bases are shared with TRBD1. Germline CDR1 and CDR2: GTSNPN and SVGIG (reference sequence). The V segment lost 1 base and the J segment 4 bases; nucleotides outside the gene matches: 6. This CDR3 comprises 14 residues. The CDR3 reads CAWSGQGRIYGYTF. CDR3 bases read: TGTGCCTGGAGTGGACAGGGTCGGATCTATGGC.

Of note for this clone: The read ends 3 residues early relative to the CDR3; the germline J gene fills the gap. The chain joins TRBV29-1 to TRBJ1-2, with 8 bases that match TRBD1. The V gene's germline CDR1 is SQVTM and CDR2 ANQGSEA. V lost 4 bases to trimming and J lost 7 bases; unmatched junction nucleotides: 11. This CDR3 contains 14 residues. CDR3 loop: CSVAGVNRGTGYTF. The DNA read from the CDR3 is TGCAGCGTTGCCGGCGTGAACAGGGGGACTGGC.

For this clone: The read terminates 3 residues before the CDR3 end, so the remaining end is supplied by the germline J gene. V gene TRBV7-9 combines with J gene TRBJ1-3; D ambiguous. Trimming removed 1 base from V and 0 bases from J, with 7 bases in between. The CDR3 is 15 residues long. The V gene's germline CDR1 is SEHNR and CDR2 FQNEAQ (reference sequence). Here the CDR3 reads CASSLGGSSGNTIYF. Partial CDR3 DNA: TGTGCCAGCAGCTTAGGCGGGAGCTCTGGAAACACC.

A remark on this clone: The read terminates 3 residues before the CDR3 end, so the remaining end is supplied by the germline J gene. This chain joins TRBV5-1 and TRBJ2-3; 7 bases match TRBD2. Germline CDR1 is SGHRS and CDR2 is YFSETQ. Germline trimming cut 3 bases from V and 2 bases from J; bases unmatched to any gene: 9. The CDR3 totals 16 residues. CDR3 DNA (partial): TGCGCCAGCAGCTATGGTTCTAGCGGATACACAGATACG. Amino acids: CASSYGSSGYTDT. The CDR3 reads in full as CASSYGSSGYTDTQYF.

CDR3 residues: CSAPGEPRNTEAFF. CDR3 DNA (partial): TGCAGTGCTCCGGGGGAACCAAGGAACACTGAA. V gene TRBV20-1 combines with J gene TRBJ1-1, with D possibly matching TRBD1 (5 bases). Coverage ceases 3 residues before the CDR3 finishes, and the germline J gene fills in the end. The CDR3 loop spans 14 amino acids. The germline gives CDR1 DFQATT, CDR2 SNEGSKA (reference sequence). V lost 5 bases and J 1 base, leaving 14 bases between the germline ends.